This T cell receptor beta chain comes out of a study of blood T cell repertoires in COVID-19. Across the study: Some COVID-19 samples were acute and others convalescent; all came from the United States, Italy and Spain.

Libraries were prepared by immunoSEQ multiplex PCR; TCRdb keeps only in-frame clonotypes and omits some of them. The sample lists about 420,000 clones, 70% to 90% seen once, with 0.8% to 0.85% in the top ten. This CDR3 is 16 amino acids long. Germline CDR1 is SGDLS and CDR2 is YYNGEE. With V trimmed by 0 bases and J by 6 bases, 4 bases remained unmatched. This sequence was found in a young man with COVID-19, enrolled during active disease. What was sequenced was peripheral blood. The rearrangement links TRBV9 to TRBJ2-3; 13 positions agree with TRBD2. CDR3 sequence: CASSVELAGGRDTQYF. CDR3 coding DNA: TGTGCCAGCAGCGTAGAACTAGCGGGAGGGCGGGATACGCAGTATTTT.